Listed below are T cell receptor beta chains from one sample, sequenced in a study of shared clonotypes between healthy human individuals. Some clones are missing from TCRdb's copy, which holds only in-frame ones; the method was immunoSEQ multiplex PCR. The sample has some 2,500,000 clones; more than 85% are singletons. Sequenced material: naive CD4+ T cells from PBMCs. The receptor set was obtained from a man aged 18 to 30 in good health. Some clones in this sample may be carry-over from other donors' samples. Both conserved end residues are part of each CDR3. D genes are given only for firm matches. Only some rows state a clone size, as once, few, many or a class for expanded clones.

d_gene | j_gene | v_gene | abundance | len | CDR3aa | CDR3nt
- | TRBJ2-3 | TRBV7-3 | once | 14 | CASSLIDTTDTQYF | TGTGCCAGCAGCTTAATCGACACTACAGATACGCAGTATTTT
- | TRBJ2-2 | TRBV2 | - | 14 | CASSDSGHTGELFF | TGTGCCAGCAGTGATTCGGGGCACACCGGGGAGCTGTTTTTT
- | TRBJ2-3 | TRBV5-1 | - | 12 | CASSVPGNTQYF | TGCGCCAGCTCCGTCCCGGGGAATACGCAGTATTTT
- | TRBJ1-2 | TRBV5-6 | - | 15 | CAHSGGTLANYGYTF | TGTGCCCACAGTGGTGGGACCCTAGCTAACTATGGCTACACCTTC
- | TRBJ1-5 | TRBV28 | - | 15 | CASSLRYTSNQPQHF | TGTGCCAGCAGTCTGCGGTATACGAGCAATCAGCCCCAGCATTTT
- | TRBJ2-4 | TRBV6-1 | - | 13 | CASSRDWGDIQYF | TGTGCCAGCAGCCGGGACTGGGGGGACATTCAGTACTTC
- | TRBJ1-2 | TRBV6-1 | few | 16 | CASSEVRGRSGGGYTF | TGTGCCAGCAGTGAGGTACGGGGAAGAAGCGGAGGAGGCTACACCTTC
TRBD2 | TRBJ2-2 | TRBV19 | - | 15 | CASSTTSGRAGELFF | TGTGCCAGTAGTACGACTAGCGGGAGGGCCGGGGAGCTGTTTTTT
TRBD1 | TRBJ2-7 | TRBV6-1 | - | 14 | CASSSPGQSYEQYF | TGTGCCAGCAGTTCACCGGGACAGAGCTACGAGCAGTACTTC
TRBD1 | TRBJ2-6 | TRBV28 | - | 16 | CASSGQGISGANVLTF | TGTGCCAGCAGCGGACAGGGCATATCTGGGGCCAACGTCCTGACTTTC
TRBD2 | TRBJ2-5 | TRBV28 | - | 13 | CASSFDSGRPPDF | TGTGCCAGCAGTTTTGATAGCGGGAGGCCCCCGGACTTC
- | TRBJ1-1 | TRBV7-2 | - | 14 | CASSLLNRNTEAFF | TGTGCCAGCAGCTTATTGAATAGGAACACTGAAGCTTTCTTT
TRBD2 | TRBJ2-1 | TRBV11-2 | - | 16 | CASRLILAGGGNEQFF | TGTGCCAGCAGACTTATCCTAGCGGGAGGGGGTAATGAGCAGTTCTTC
TRBD2 | TRBJ2-7 | TRBV7-2 | once | 15 | CASCKIAGGPGEQYF | TGTGCCAGCTGCAAAATAGCGGGAGGGCCTGGGGAGCAGTACTTC
- | TRBJ2-3 | TRBV5-1 | - | 14 | CASSLGQSTDTQYF | TGCGCCAGCAGCTTAGGACAGAGCACAGATACGCAGTATTTT
TRBD2 | TRBJ2-1 | TRBV9 | - | 15 | CASSVILAGYNEQFF | TGTGCCAGCAGCGTGATTCTAGCGGGATACAATGAGCAGTTCTTC
- | TRBJ2-3 | TRBV5-1 | - | 15 | CASSLVYSRTDTQYF | TGCGCCAGCAGCTTGGTTTACAGCCGCACAGATACGCAGTATTTT
TRBD1 | TRBJ1-2 | TRBV6-6 | - | 16 | CASSYPAGTGGDGYTF | TGTGCCAGCAGTTACCCTGCTGGGACAGGGGGCGATGGCTACACCTTC
- | TRBJ1-4 | TRBV10-3 | - | 14 | CAISESGSDEKLFF | TGTGCCATCAGTGAATCTGGGTCGGATGAAAAACTGTTTTTT
- | TRBJ2-3 | TRBV14 | - | 12 | CASSLRTDTQYF | TGTGCCAGCAGCCTCCGCACAGATACGCAGTATTTT
- | TRBJ2-3 | TRBV28 | - | 15 | CASSPNPVGTDTQYF | TGTGCCAGCAGTCCCAACCCCGTCGGCACAGATACGCAGTATTTT
TRBD1 | TRBJ1-5 | TRBV6-5 | - | 13 | CATGTGRNQPQHF | TGTGCCACCGGGACAGGGCGTAATCAGCCCCAGCATTTT
TRBD2 | TRBJ2-3 | TRBV5-4 | - | 19 | CASSSSLVAGGSRTDTQYF | TGTGCCAGCAGCTCCTCCCTGGTAGCGGGAGGGTCGCGCACAGATACGCAGTATTTT
- | TRBJ2-7 | TRBV9 | - | 14 | CASSVAMGAYEQYF | TGTGCCAGCAGCGTAGCTATGGGGGCCTACGAGCAGTACTTC
- | TRBJ2-1 | TRBV30 | - | 14 | CAWSALVGVGEQFF | TGTGCCTGGAGTGCCTTGGTGGGAGTGGGCGAGCAGTTCTTC
- | TRBJ2-1 | TRBV7-9 | - | 14 | CASSTQTRDNEQFF | TGTGCCAGCAGCACCCAGACTAGGGACAATGAGCAGTTCTTC
- | TRBJ2-4 | TRBV11-2 | - | 14 | CASSLVSSGDIQYF | TGTGCCAGCAGCTTAGTCTCCAGTGGGGACATTCAGTACTTC
- | TRBJ2-2 | TRBV7-6 | once | 16 | CASSLGTLRNTGELFF | TGTGCCAGCAGCTTAGGGACACTCCGGAACACCGGGGAGCTGTTTTTT
- | TRBJ1-5 | TRBV28 | once | 16 | CASSLLGRLGNQPQHF | TGTGCCAGCAGTTTGTTAGGTCGGCTGGGCAATCAGCCCCAGCATTTT
TRBD1 | TRBJ1-4 | TRBV28 | - | 23 | CASRGTERGLTPEGSIINEKLFF | TGTGCCAGCAGGGGGACAGAGAGGGGACTCACCCCCGAAGGGAGCATAATTAATGAAAAACTGTTTTTT
- | TRBJ2-1 | TRBV18 | - | 13 | CASSPAQSNEQFF | TGTGCCAGCTCACCAGCACAGAGCAATGAGCAGTTCTTC